This section outlines one T cell receptor beta chain sequence together with its context. The data stem from a study of blood T cell repertoires in COVID-19. For the study at large: Donors in the United States, Italy and Spain gave samples during acute or convalescent COVID-19. PBMCs, B-cell-depleted T cells, or T cells provided the cDNA or gDNA that made up the material.

Authors' methods: Amplifying reference gene primers gave estimates of nucleated cell counts. The table came from immunoSEQ multiplex PCR; TCRdb's copy has only in-frame clones and leaves some out. That table is the source of V, J and clone size, and D and trimming were worked out from the DNA. Of around 150,000 clones detected, 70% to 90% appear once; the ten largest clones hold approximately 0.99%. The CDR3 loop spans 16 amino acids. Sequenced sample: peripheral blood. The source is a man between 40 and 49 years old with acute or convalescent COVID-19. The J gene is TRBJ2-3, the V gene TRBV7-5; the table's D call, TRBD2, has no DNA check behind it. TRBV7-5 is designated a pseudogene. The CDR3 sequence is CARTSGGGRSTDTQYF. In nucleotides, the CDR3 is TGTGCCAGAACCTCTGGGGGGGGGCGAAGCACAGATACGCAGTATTTT.